The 29 T cell receptor beta chains reported below all come from one sample, sequenced in a study of T-cell reconstitution after alpha-beta-depleted transplantation in children. No antigen has been identified for these receptors. Study-wide points: T-cell counts and diversity at one year following transplant were attributed mainly to newly produced T cells.

A TCRbeta library incorporating unique molecular identifiers was prepared. TCRdb called the PCR reads again in MiXCR, with one record for every CDR3 protein. The table lists 250,000 to 300,000 distinct CDR3 sequences, over 7% of them singletons. This sample comprised peripheral blood, obtained 360 days after TCRalphabeta/CD19-depleted stem cell transplant. The origin of the receptors is a female patient between 2 and 15 years old who had a stem cell transplant for Fanconi anemia, so the T cells may come from the graft donor.

This clonotype was counted many times. The rearrangement links TRBV6-4 to TRBJ2-2, with D perhaps matching TRBD1 (6 bases). This CDR3 comprises 14 residues. CDR1 is MRHNA, CDR2 SNTAGT, per germline. Trimming stripped 4 bases from V and 6 bases from J, with 12 bases between. The CDR3 spells CASSVDRSAGELFF. CDR3 in DNA: TGTGCCAGCAGTGTAGACAGGAGTGCCGGGGAGCTGTTTTTT.

In its sample, this clonotype was seen a few times. The chain uses TRBV9 and TRBJ2-2; 7 nucleotides align to TRBD2. V gave up 5 bases and J gave up 3 bases; unmatched junction bases: 1. The V gene's germline CDR1 is SGDLS and CDR2 YYNGEE. The CDR3 sequence is 13 residues long. CDR3 sequence: CASRGRDTGELFF. The CDR3 DNA sequence: TGTGCCAGCAGGGGGAGGGACACCGGGGAGCTGTTTTTT.

This clonotype has a count of ten or more. This chain links TRBV2 with TRBJ1-1; D may be TRBD1 (5 bases). The germline V and J ends were trimmed by 3 bases and 6 bases, with 26 bases remaining between them. CDR3 size: 18 residues. Per the germline V gene, CDR1 is SNHLY and CDR2 is FYNNEI. CDR3 sequence reads: CASSDGVSPGGILSEAFF. In DNA, the CDR3 is TGTGCCAGCAGTGATGGGGTATCGCCGGGGGGAATCTTGTCTGAAGCTTTCTTT.

The chain couples TRBV3-1 to TRBJ2-2; 10 bases agree with TRBD2. V lost 2 bases and J lost 7; bases outside the gene matches: 10. Looked up from germline, CDR1 is LGHDT and CDR2 is YNNKEL (reference sequence). The CDR3 consists of 17 residues. The DNA of the CDR3 is TGTGCCAGCAGCCAATCGAGCGGGAGGGCCGGGAGCGGGGAGCTGTTTTTT. It specifies CASSQSSGRAGSGELFF.

This clonotype has ten or more counts. V gene TRBV7-2 combines with J gene TRBJ2-2; 10 bases align to TRBD1. Looked up from germline, CDR1 is SGHTA and CDR2 is FQGNSA. This CDR3 comprises 17 residues. Trimming at V came to 5 bases and at J to 4 bases, leaving 10 bases not matched to a gene. The CDR3 bases are TGTGCCAGCAGCCCAAACCGACAGGGGGCGAGCACCGGGGAGCTGTTTTTT. Its protein product is CASSPNRQGASTGELFF.

The sample holds many counts of this clonotype. V is TRBV9 and J is TRBJ2-2, with TRBD1 as a possible D gene (6 bases). CDR1 is SGDLS and CDR2 is YYNGEE in the germline V gene. The CDR3 runs 16 residues. Trimming stripped 6 bases from V and 6 bases from J, with 21 bases between. CDR3 DNA: TGTGCCAGCACTAAACAGGCAGGGGCATTTCCCGGGGAGCTGTTTTTT. It encodes CASTKQAGAFPGELFF.

V is TRBV5-8 and J is TRBJ2-1; possible D gene TRBD1, 7 bases. CDR3 length: 14 amino acids. V lost 5 bases, J lost 3 bases, and 12 bases lay in between. Germline CDR1 is SGHTS and CDR2 is YDEGEE. The CDR3 reads CASSHRGGYNEQFF. The CDR3 coding sequence is TGTGCCAGCAGTCACAGGGGAGGCTACAATGAGCAGTTCTTC.

This clonotype was detected only a few times. The chain is built from TRBV28 and TRBJ2-7; D tentatively reads TRBD1 or TRBD2 (5 bases each). CDR3 length: 16 amino acids. The germline V and J ends were trimmed by 2 bases and 1 base, with 15 bases remaining between them. Germline V CDR1 and CDR2: MDHEN, SYDVKM. The CDR3 bases are TGTGCCAGCAGTTTAAATCCCGGGACGGCGTCCTACGAGCAGTACGTC. Translation: CASSLNPGTASYEQYV.

This clonotype was observed a few times. The chain uses TRBV11-2 and TRBJ2-5, with 16 bases aligning to TRBD2. CDR3 length: 18 amino acids. Germline CDR1 is SGHAT and CDR2 is FQNNGV. J was trimmed by 5 bases and V by 5 bases; bases with no gene match: 11. The CDR3 DNA is TGTGCCAGCAGCCTGGGACTAGCGGGGGGGCTGCCGATCGAGACCCAGTACTTC. It encodes CASSLGLAGGLPIETQYF.

This clonotype was found many times. This chain uses TRBV10-2 with TRBJ1-2; D may be TRBD1 (5 bases). Germline CDR1 is WSHSY and CDR2 is SAAADI. This CDR3 comprises 15 residues. V was trimmed by 7 bases and J by 1 base, leaving 16 bases between them. The CDR3 loop is CASIPSVGGNYGYTF. As DNA, the CDR3 is TGCGCCAGCATCCCCTCCGTGGGGGGTAACTATGGCTACACCTTC.

This clonotype was observed at least ten times. The CDR3 is CASSTGLRSYGYTF. The CDR3 region has the DNA TGTGCCAGCAGTACGGGACTTCGCTCCTATGGCTACACCTTC. This chain links TRBV12-3 or TRBV12-4 with TRBJ1-2, with D maybe TRBD1 (5 bases). V gave up 5 bases and J gave up 4 bases, with 14 bases separating them. The CDR3 has 14 amino acids.

This clonotype was counted ten times or more. The CDR3 loop is CASSPGDRGRKETQYF. CDR3 nucleotide sequence: TGTGCCAGCAGCCCCGGGGACAGGGGGCGAAAAGAGACCCAGTACTTC. V and J are TRBV7-9 and TRBJ2-5, with TRBD1 matching over 12 bases. J was trimmed by 3 bases and V by 5 bases; bases with no gene match: 7. There are 16 residues in the CDR3. Germline CDR1 reads SEHNR; CDR2 reads FQNEAQ (reference sequence).

This clonotype was seen ten or more times. V is TRBV20-1 and J is TRBJ2-1, with 11 bases aligning to TRBD1. The CDR3 is 15 amino acids. CDR1 is DFQATT and CDR2 is SNEGSKA in the germline V gene (reference sequence). Trimming at V came to 3 bases and at J to 4 bases, leaving 5 bases not matched to a gene. CDR3 bases: TGCAGTGCTAGGCGCCGGGACAGGGGGTACAATGAGCAGTTCTTC. It yields the protein CSARRRDRGYNEQFF.

The chain is built from TRBV7-9 and TRBJ1-1; D not resolved. CDR3 length equals 15 residues. CDR1 is SEHNR and CDR2 is FQNEAQ in the germline V gene (reference sequence). V lost 3 bases to trimming and J lost 0 bases, with 11 bases between them. CDR3 protein: CASSFWQTVNTEAFF. The CDR3 nucleotides are TGTGCCAGCAGCTTTTGGCAGACCGTGAACACTGAAGCTTTCTTT.

Turning to this clonotype: Here the CDR3 omits its conserved ending phenylalanine or tryptophan, so a read error is the likely source. The V gene is TRBV5-1, the J gene TRBJ1-4, with TRBD1 as a possible D gene (5 bases). This CDR3 contains 13 residues. The germline V gene has CDR1 SGHRS and CDR2 YFSETQ. Trimming shortened V by 2 bases and J by 5 bases, and 7 bases separated the two germline ends. DNA for the CDR3: TGCGCCAGCAGCTTCGACAGCAATGAAAAACTGTTTTGT. It yields the protein CASSFDSNEKLFC.

This clonotype has more than one count but fewer than ten. This chain links TRBV7-9 with TRBJ2-7; D not certain. Germline values: CDR1 SEHNR, CDR2 FQNEAQ (reference sequence). This CDR3 is built from 15 residues. Between the trimmed V and J ends, which lost 3 bases and 11 bases, there was a span of 23 bases. Written as DNA, the CDR3 is TGTGCCAGCAGCTTTCATCGAAACTGGGGTTTTCAGGAGTACTTC. Translation gives CASSFHRNWGFQEYF. The entire variable domain, with the rest obtained from reference TRBV7-9 and TRBJ2-7, is as follows: DTGVSQNPRHKITKRGQNVTFRCDPISEHNRLYWYRQTLGQGPEFLTYFQNEAQLEKSRLLSDRFSAERPKGSFSTLEIQRTEQGDSAMYLCASSFHRNWGFQEYFGPGTRLTVT.

This clonotype was counted between two and nine times. The V and J genes are TRBV7-9 and TRBJ2-2; D perhaps matches TRBD1 (6 bases). V was clipped by 2 bases and J by 2 bases, with 15 bases between them. The CDR3 covers 17 residues. CDR1 and CDR2 (germline): SEHNR, FQNEAQ (reference sequence). The CDR3 reads CASSLFLGHFNTGELFF. The CDR3 nucleotides read TGTGCCAGCAGCTTATTCTTGGGACACTTTAACACCGGGGAGCTGTTTTTT.

The chain links TRBV6-1 to TRBJ2-5; the D is unclear. Trimming stripped 3 bases from V and 2 bases from J, with 10 bases between. The CDR3 covers 14 residues. Per the germline V gene, CDR1 is MNHNS and CDR2 is SASEGT. CDR3 protein: CASSDPLTQETQYF. For the CDR3, the DNA is TGTGCCAGCAGTGACCCCCTGACTCAAGAGACCCAGTACTTC.

The chain has TRBV15 and TRBJ2-2; 10 bases are shared with TRBD2. The germline V gene encodes CDR1 LNHNV and CDR2 YYDKDF (reference sequence). The CDR3 is 15 amino acids. Germline trimming cut 8 bases from V and 4 bases from J; bases unmatched to any gene: 7. The CDR3 sequence: CATSQVAGGTGELFF. In DNA form, the CDR3 reads TGTGCCACCTCCCAGGTAGCGGGGGGCACCGGGGAGCTGTTTTTT.

This clonotype was seen repeatedly, ten times or more. V is TRBV28 and J is TRBJ2-3; maybe TRBD1 (6 bases). The V gene's germline CDR1 is MDHEN and CDR2 SYDVKM. V lost 4 bases to trimming and J lost 3 bases, with 11 bases between them. The CDR3 is 14 amino acids. CDR3 nucleotide sequence: TGTGCCAGCAGTTCCCCCCAGGGGACAGATACGCAGTATTTT. Amino acids: CASSSPQGTDTQYF.

This clonotype occurred many times. This sequence joins TRBV20-1 and TRBJ2-1; 12 nucleotides agree with TRBD2. Germline V CDR1 and CDR2: DFQATT, SNEGSKA (reference sequence). The CDR3 runs to 15 residues. V was clipped by 4 bases and J by 7 bases; unmatched bases: 8. Here the CDR3 DNA reads TGCAGTGCTAACCCGACTAGCGGGGGTGTAAATGAGCAGTTCTTC. It translates to CSANPTSGGVNEQFF.

This clonotype was counted many times. The V gene is TRBV5-1, the J gene TRBJ1-5, with no clear D. CDR3 length: 14 amino acids. The V end was cut by 5 bases, the J end by 4 bases, with 13 bases between. Germline lookup yields CDR1 SGHRS and CDR2 YFSETQ. CDR3 region: CASRRQALNQPQHF. CDR3 nucleotide sequence: TGCGCCAGCAGACGCCAGGCTCTAAATCAGCCCCAGCATTTT.

The chain couples TRBV20-1 to TRBJ2-5, with D tentatively TRBD2 (5 bases). Trimming removed 5 bases from V and 6 bases from J, with 19 bases in between. CDR1 DFQATT and CDR2 SNEGSKA come from the germline V gene (reference sequence). There are 14 residues in the CDR3. DNA of the CDR3: TGCAGTGCTGGAATTGGGCCTAGCTTACAGACCCAGTACTTC. This encodes CSAGIGPSLQTQYF.

The J gene is TRBJ2-1, the V gene TRBV18; D is possibly TRBD1 (6 bases). Germline assignment: CDR1 KGHSH and CDR2 LQKENI. V was shortened by 8 bases and J by 0 bases, with 17 bases between the two germline ends. The CDR3 totals 16 residues. The CDR3 DNA is TGTGCCAGCCGGAGCCCCGGACAGACCTCCTACAATGAGCAGTTCTTC. This encodes CASRSPGQTSYNEQFF.

This clonotype was seen at least ten times. The chain couples TRBV20-1 to TRBJ2-3, with D possibly TRBD2 on 5 matching bases. CDR1 and CDR2 (germline): DFQATT, SNEGSKA (reference sequence). CDR3 length: 15 residues. V gave up 2 bases and J gave up 1 base, with 13 bases separating them. This CDR3 is CSARLARVGTDTQYF. CDR3 DNA sequence: TGCAGTGCTAGACTAGCACGAGTAGGCACAGATACGCAGTATTTT.

This clonotype showed up many times. The chain joins TRBV7-9 to TRBJ1-4; D call uncertain. V was clipped by 1 base and J by 8 bases, with 14 bases between them. The CDR3 extends over 15 amino acids. Germline V gene sequence: CDR1 SEHNR, CDR2 FQNEAQ (reference sequence). The CDR3 DNA follows: TGTGCCAGCAGCTTAGAGCTGGGAAGCCGGGAAAAACTGTTTTTT. It specifies CASSLELGSREKLFF.

The J gene is TRBJ1-2, the V gene TRBV29-1, with a possible D match to TRBD1 (6 bases). CDR1 and CDR2 from the germline V gene are SQVTM and ANQGSEA. The CDR3 contains 15 residues. Trimming took 7 bases from V and 1 from J, leaving 19 bases between them. Here the CDR3 DNA reads TGCAGCGCCGTACTCCGGGACATCGATAACTATGGCTACACCTTC. Its protein is CSAVLRDIDNYGYTF.

This clonotype was detected many times. The chain links TRBV28 to TRBJ2-7; D possibly corresponds to TRBD1 (5 bases). V was pared by 2 bases and J by 4 bases, with 12 bases between. This CDR3 is built from 14 residues. Germline loops: CDR1 MDHEN, CDR2 SYDVKM. DNA for the CDR3: TGTGCCAGCAGTTTAGGGCAGGGCCGGTACGAGCAGTACGTC. Protein sequence: CASSLGQGRYEQYV.

The sample holds a few counts of this clonotype. The V gene is TRBV5-1, the J gene TRBJ1-2; no definite D call. CDR1 is SGHRS, CDR2 YFSETQ, per germline. The CDR3 is 14 amino acids. Trimming took 0 bases from V and 3 from J, leaving 9 bases between them. CDR3 bases: TGCGCCAGCAGCTTGGAGGCTGCTTACTATGGCTACACCTTC. It is translated as CASSLEAAYYGYTF.